Listed here are 32 T cell receptor beta chains from one sample, sequenced in a study of T cell responses to AZD1222 COVID-19 vaccine. The data were produced by immunoSEQ multiplex PCR, yet TCRdb's version contains in-frame clones alone and is incomplete. The sample lists about 120,000 clones; 80% to 90% were seen once. Here the sequenced sample was peripheral blood, taken on day 0 of MenACWY control vaccination. The receptors come from an adult in good health.

V usage is TRBV7-9 and J usage is TRBJ1-1; TRBD1 matches 8 bases. The germline CDR1 and CDR2 sequences are SEHNR and FQNEAQ (reference sequence). The CDR3 length is 15 residues. J was trimmed by 1 base and V by 3 bases; bases with no gene match: 4. This chain's CDR3 is CASSFFGQGNTEAFF. The CDR3 DNA reads as TGTGCCAGCAGCTTCTTTGGACAGGGGAACACTGAAGCTTTCTTT.

Written as DNA, the CDR3 is TGTGCCAGCAGCTTAGGCGCCCCCCGTCTCTTCTTT. Translating gives CASSLGAPRLFF. The chain has TRBV13 and TRBJ1-1; D remains unclear. Per the germline V gene, CDR1 is PRHDT and CDR2 is FYEKMQ (reference sequence). The germline V and J ends were trimmed by 0 bases and 14 bases, with 13 bases remaining between them. This CDR3 is built from 12 residues.

J is TRBJ1-4 and V is TRBV4-1; 9 bases agree with TRBD1. This CDR3 comprises 15 residues. From germline, CDR1 is MGHRA and CDR2 YSYEKL. V shed 3 bases, J shed 7 bases, and the junction held 6 bases outside the gene matches. The CDR3 nucleotides are TGCGCCAGCAGCCATTACAGGGGGCGTATTGAAAAACTGTTTTTT. It encodes CASSHYRGRIEKLFF.

The V gene is TRBV21-1, the J gene TRBJ2-1; TRBD2 reflects the table's D call only, with no check against the DNA. TRBV21-1 is a documented pseudogene. The CDR3 is 13 amino acids. CDR3 bases: TGTGCCAGCAGCAGCCGGGACTGTCATGAGCAGTTCTTC. It codes for CASSSRDCHEQFF.

The gene calls are TRBV5-1 and TRBJ2-5, with unresolved D. In germline, CDR1 is SGHRS, CDR2 YFSETQ. V lost 0 bases, J lost 5 bases, and 20 bases lay in between. This CDR3 has 17 amino acids. CDR3 sequence (DNA): TGCGCCAGCAGCTTGGGCGCTAGAGGAAGAGGCTGGGAGACCCAGTACTTC. As protein: CASSLGARGRGWETQYF.

This clone was observed a handful of times. This sequence joins TRBV20-1 and TRBJ2-7; D call uncertain. Germline V gene lookup returns CDR1 DFQATT and CDR2 SNEGSKA (reference sequence). V was shortened by 4 bases and J by 6 bases, with 7 bases between the two germline ends. The CDR3 is 10 residues long. Here the CDR3 DNA reads TGCAGTGCTACTATTCTCGAGCAGTACTTC. As protein: CSATILEQYF.

The chain is built from TRBV11-3 and TRBJ2-7; D gene uncertain. CDR1 SGHNT and CDR2 YENEEA come from the germline V gene. The CDR3 has 14 amino acids. V was clipped by 4 bases and J by 3 bases, with 13 bases between them. For the CDR3, the DNA is TGTGCCAGCAGCTCCGGTTCGGACGACTACGAGCAGTACTTC. Amino acid sequence: CASSSGSDDYEQYF. The full variable domain, its missing parts supplied by reference TRBV11-3 and TRBJ2-7, is EAGVVQSPRYKIIEKKQPVAFWCNPISGHNTLYWYLQNLGQGPELLIRYENEEAVDDSQLPKDRFSAERLKGVDSTLKIQPAELGDSAVYLCASSSGSDDYEQYFGPGTRLTVT.

The chain carries TRBV9 and TRBJ2-7; 9 bases match TRBD2. This CDR3 has 17 residues. Germline loops: CDR1 SGDLS, CDR2 YYNGEE. J gave up 6 bases and V 0 bases, and 13 bases lay outside the gene matches. CDR3 region: CASSVDPRTSEGGEQYF. The DNA of the CDR3 is TGTGCCAGCAGCGTAGATCCCAGGACTAGCGAGGGCGGCGAGCAGTACTTC.

The chain combines TRBV5-1 with TRBJ2-1; no reliable D call. The CDR3 is 16 amino acids. Trimming cost V 0 bases and J 0 bases, with 10 bases left between them. Germline loops: CDR1 SGHRS, CDR2 YFSETQ. CDR3 in amino acids: CASSLDGRSSYNEQFF. The DNA of the CDR3 is TGCGCCAGCAGCTTGGATGGCCGGAGCTCCTACAATGAGCAGTTCTTC. Combining the CDR3 with reference TRBV5-1 and TRBJ2-1 gives the whole variable domain KAGVTQTPRYLIKTRGQQVTLSCSPISGHRSVSWYQQTPGQGLQFLFEYFSETQRNKGNFPGRFSGRQFSNSRSEMNVSTLELGDSALYLCASSLDGRSSYNEQFFGPGTRLTVL.

This chain joins TRBV11-1 and TRBJ1-2, with D maybe TRBD1 (6 bases). CDR3 length: 13 amino acids. Germline CDR1 is SGHAT and CDR2 is FQDESV (reference sequence). V was shortened by 3 bases and J by 9 bases, with 14 bases between the two germline ends. CDR3 amino acids: CASSLAAGASYTF. The CDR3 DNA is TGTGCCAGCAGCTTGGCTGCGGGGGCAAGCTACACCTTC.

The J gene is TRBJ1-4, the V gene TRBV14, with 8 positions matching TRBD1. Losses at the gene ends were 5 bases for V and 1 base for J; bases not matched to a gene: 3. From germline, CDR1 is SGHDN and CDR2 FVKESK. CDR3 length: 15 amino acids. The DNA for the CDR3 is TGTGCCAGCAGCGAACAGGGGGGAACTAATGAAAAACTGTTTTTT. Translated, it gives CASSEQGGTNEKLFF.

Comment on this clone: The same CDR3 arises from other DNA sequences in this sample as well. The chain recombines TRBV5-1 with TRBJ2-7; D is unresolved. The germline V gene has CDR1 SGHRS and CDR2 YFSETQ. V was clipped by 0 bases and J by 3 bases, with 7 bases between them. The CDR3 loop spans 13 amino acids. The chain's CDR3 is CASSLALGYEQYF. CDR3 in DNA: TGCGCCAGCAGCTTGGCCCTGGGCTACGAGCAGTACTTC.

This clone has a single count. The rearrangement uses TRBV9 and TRBJ2-3; either TRBD1 or TRBD2 may supply D (6 bases each). CDR1 is SGDLS and CDR2 is YYNGEE in the germline V gene. V lost 2 bases to trimming and J lost 5 bases, with 21 bases between them. The CDR3 extends over 17 amino acids. The CDR3, as DNA: TGTGCCAGCAGCGTTTCTTGGGACTCAACAGGGAGAGATACGCAGTATTTT. Translating gives CASSVSWDSTGRDTQYF.

This clone was counted once. The rearrangement links TRBV29-1 to TRBJ2-5, with 8 nucleotides matching TRBD1. Germline lookup yields CDR1 SQVTM and CDR2 ANQGSEA. Trimming removed 6 bases from V and 1 base from J; junction bases left unmatched: 4. The CDR3 covers 13 residues. The CDR3 sequence is CSVDGQGQETQYF. CDR3 DNA: TGCAGCGTGGACGGACAGGGCCAAGAGACCCAGTACTTC.

J is TRBJ2-7 and V is TRBV5-1, with no clear D. V lost 2 bases and J 6 bases, leaving 6 bases between the germline ends. The CDR3 consists of 11 residues. CDR1 is SGHRS, CDR2 YFSETQ, per germline. The CDR3 sequence is CASSFSGEQYF. CDR3 sequence (DNA): TGCGCCAGCAGCTTTAGTGGCGAGCAGTACTTC.

This chain links TRBV4-1 with TRBJ1-4; unclear D gene. The CDR3 totals 19 residues. The V gene's germline CDR1 is MGHRA and CDR2 YSYEKL. V lost 4 bases, J lost 5 bases, and 26 bases lay in between. CDR3: CASSLRLPGILGKNEKLFF. The CDR3 nucleotides read TGCGCCAGCAGCCTCCGCCTCCCGGGGATCTTAGGAAAGAATGAAAAACTGTTTTTT.

V is TRBV10-1 and J is TRBJ2-7; weak D call: TRBD1 (6 bases). This CDR3 contains 13 residues. Trimming left V 6 bases short and J 1 base short, with 10 bases between. Germline assignment: CDR1 WNHNN and CDR2 SYGVQD (reference sequence). The CDR3 nucleotides read TGCGCCAGCAGCCTTACAGGGTCCTACGAGCAGTACTTC. This translates into CASSLTGSYEQYF.

The rearrangement uses TRBV6-1 and TRBJ1-4; perhaps TRBD1 as D (6 bases). Looked up from germline, CDR1 is MNHNS and CDR2 is SASEGT. CDR3 length: 15 residues. The ends were cut back, 0 bases at V and 8 bases at J, with 13 bases in the middle. The CDR3 here is CASSEAGAQGEKLFF. DNA for the CDR3: TGTGCCAGCAGTGAAGCGGGGGCGCAAGGAGAAAAACTGTTTTTT.

The rearrangement joins TRBV10-3 to TRBJ2-7, with no clear D. V was cut by 2 bases and J by 5 bases, with 13 bases left in between. Germline assignment: CDR1 ENHRY and CDR2 SYGVKD. The CDR3 totals 14 residues. Here the CDR3 reads CAISEVAVRHEQYF. The DNA of the CDR3 is TGTGCCATCAGTGAGGTGGCAGTCCGCCACGAGCAGTACTTC.

Only a few counts were recorded for this clone. The chain carries TRBV12-3 or TRBV12-4 and TRBJ2-7, with D uncertain. V was trimmed by 5 bases and J by 11 bases, leaving 19 bases between them. The CDR3 runs to 13 residues. CDR3 sequence (DNA): TGTGCCAGCAGTGAAGGCCTCGGGTTGTCGGAGTACTTC. Protein product: CASSEGLGLSEYF.

The chain links TRBV6-6 to TRBJ1-1; D not certain. The germline V gene has CDR1 MNHNY and CDR2 SVGAGI (reference sequence). V lost 2 bases, J lost 2 bases, and 12 bases lay in between. CDR3 length equals 15 residues. The CDR3 loop reads CASSYARGGNTEAFF. CDR3 nucleotide sequence: TGTGCCAGCAGTTACGCCCGGGGAGGAAACACTGAAGCTTTCTTT.

This chain joins TRBV4-2 and TRBJ2-3; TRBD2 matches at 10 bases. CDR1 and CDR2 from the germline V gene are LGHNA and YNFKEQ. V was pared by 2 bases and J by 4 bases, with 9 bases of the junction left unmatched. CDR3 size: 17 residues. The CDR3 is CASSQTLAGVTADTQYF. CDR3 DNA: TGTGCCAGCAGCCAAACCCTAGCGGGAGTAACGGCAGATACGCAGTATTTT.

CDR3 residues: CASSSSGGNTEAFF. CDR3 nucleotide sequence: TGCGCCAGCAGCTCGTCTGGAGGAAACACTGAAGCTTTCTTT. The chain has TRBV5-1 and TRBJ1-1; D is uncertain. V lost 3 bases and J 2 bases, leaving 11 bases between the germline ends. Germline V gene data show CDR1 as SGHRS and CDR2 as YFSETQ. The CDR3 loop spans 14 amino acids. Looking up the rest from reference TRBV5-1 and TRBJ1-1 gives the full variable domain: KAGVTQTPRYLIKTRGQQVTLSCSPISGHRSVSWYQQTPGQGLQFLFEYFSETQRNKGNFPGRFSGRQFSNSRSEMNVSTLELGDSALYLCASSSSGGNTEAFFGQGTRLTVV.

CDR3 region: CASSYREGSPLHF. In DNA, the CDR3 is TGTGCCAGCAGTTACAGGGAGGGTTCACCCCTCCACTTT. This chain links TRBV27 with TRBJ1-6, with D perhaps matching TRBD1 (6 bases). This CDR3 is built from 13 residues. V lost 4 bases and J 9 bases, leaving 10 bases between the germline ends. CDR1 and CDR2 (germline): MNHEY, SMNVEV (reference sequence).

This clone has more than one count but fewer than ten. This chain joins TRBV28 and TRBJ1-1; D might be TRBD1 (6 bases). CDR3 length equals 14 residues. Trimming removed 7 bases from V and 7 bases from J, with 19 bases in between. The germline CDR1 and CDR2 sequences are MDHEN and SYDVKM. This CDR3 reads CASTKGGIENEAFF. The CDR3, as DNA: TGTGCCAGCACCAAAGGGGGGATTGAAAATGAAGCTTTCTTT.

The chain links TRBV24-1 to TRBJ2-7; 7 bases match TRBD1. Per germline, CDR1 KGHDR and CDR2 SFDVKD. This CDR3 contains 15 residues. Losses at the gene ends were 2 bases for V and 0 bases for J; bases not matched to a gene: 3. As DNA, the CDR3 is TGTGCCACCAGTGATTCCCGGGACAGCTCCTACGAGCAGTACTTC. Translated, it gives CATSDSRDSSYEQYF.

The rearrangement links TRBV29-1 to TRBJ2-1, with D perhaps matching TRBD1 (6 bases). This CDR3 spans 14 amino acids. Germline-derived CDR1 and CDR2 are SQVTM and ANQGSEA. V lost 3 bases, J lost 0 bases, and 9 bases lay in between. The CDR3 loop is CSVDNRASYNEQFF. The DNA of the CDR3 is TGCAGCGTTGATAACAGGGCCTCCTACAATGAGCAGTTCTTC.

This clone has just one count. The chain uses TRBV27 and TRBJ1-2, with D perhaps matching TRBD1 (5 bases). The V and J ends lost 6 bases and 3 bases respectively, with 14 bases between them. Per germline, CDR1 MNHEY and CDR2 SMNVEV (reference sequence). The CDR3 has 14 amino acids. CDR3 bases: TGTGCCAGCAGGCCGGGACGCCAACACTATGGCTACACCTTC. It encodes CASRPGRQHYGYTF.

The V call is TRBV28, the J call TRBJ1-2, with TRBD1 as a possible D gene (5 bases). Per the germline V gene, CDR1 is MDHEN and CDR2 is SYDVKM. The CDR3 runs to 13 residues. V was cut by 5 bases and J by 8 bases, with 15 bases left in between. As DNA, the CDR3 is TGTGCCAGCAGTCTCGGGACTCCGCAGGGCTACACCTTC. It translates to CASSLGTPQGYTF.

V gene TRBV28 combines with J gene TRBJ2-1, with D tentatively TRBD2 (5 bases). This CDR3 has 19 residues. V was clipped by 3 bases and J by 5 bases, with 26 bases between them. The germline CDR1 and CDR2 sequences are MDHEN and SYDVKM. CDR3 bases: TGTGCCAGCAGTTTCGGTGGAGGTGCTAGGCCCGCGGAACACAATGAGCAGTTCTTC. Its protein is CASSFGGGARPAEHNEQFF.

The chain uses TRBV4-2 and TRBJ2-7, with 8 bases aligning to TRBD2. V was clipped by 4 bases and J by 1 base; unmatched bases: 9. This CDR3 contains 16 residues. Per the germline V gene, CDR1 is LGHNA and CDR2 is YNFKEQ. The CDR3 is CASSPDSSGSSYEQYF. DNA for the CDR3: TGTGCCAGCAGCCCGGACTCTAGCGGGTCATCCTACGAGCAGTACTTC.

The rearrangement links TRBV9 to TRBJ1-2; D gene uncertain. This CDR3 region has 12 residues. Trimming shortened V by 2 bases and J by 3 bases, and 5 bases separated the two germline ends. In germline, CDR1 is SGDLS, CDR2 YYNGEE. The CDR3 nucleotides are TGTGCCAGCAGCGTCCAGGACTATGGCTACACCTTC. Its translation: CASSVQDYGYTF.